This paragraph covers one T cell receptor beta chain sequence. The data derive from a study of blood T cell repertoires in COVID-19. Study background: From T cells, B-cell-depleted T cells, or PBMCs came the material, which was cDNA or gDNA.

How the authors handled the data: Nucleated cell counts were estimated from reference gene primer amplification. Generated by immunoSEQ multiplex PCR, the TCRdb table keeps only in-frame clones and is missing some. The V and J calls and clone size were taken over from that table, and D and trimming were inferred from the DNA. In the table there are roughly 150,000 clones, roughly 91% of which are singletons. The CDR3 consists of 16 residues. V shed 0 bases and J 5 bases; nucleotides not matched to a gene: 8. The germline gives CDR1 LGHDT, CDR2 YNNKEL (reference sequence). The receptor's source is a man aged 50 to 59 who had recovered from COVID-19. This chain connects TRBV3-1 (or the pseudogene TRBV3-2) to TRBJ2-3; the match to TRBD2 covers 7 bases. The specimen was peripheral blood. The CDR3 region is CASSQEWPREGDTQYF. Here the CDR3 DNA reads TGTGCCAGCAGCCAAGAGTGGCCAAGGGAGGGAGATACGCAGTATTTT.